This T cell receptor beta chain was identified in a study of blood T cell repertoires in COVID-19. Clones were sequenced by immunoSEQ multiplex PCR, and TCRdb holds only the in-frame ones, with some missing. The sample lists about 130,000 clones; 85% to 90% were seen once. CDR1 is WSHSY and CDR2 is SAAADI in the germline V gene. The length of the CDR3 is 20 residues. The germline V and J ends were trimmed by 5 bases and 6 bases, with 29 bases remaining between them. This TCR came from a middle-aged man with active or convalescent COVID-19. The sequencing input was peripheral blood. V usage is TRBV10-2 and J usage is TRBJ1-6, with a weak D call TRBD1 (5 bases). The CDR3 DNA reads TGCGCCAGCAGTTCCCACCACAGGAGCTCTCTCGCTTCCCTTAATTCACCCCTCCACTTT. This encodes CASSSHHRSSLASLNSPLHF.